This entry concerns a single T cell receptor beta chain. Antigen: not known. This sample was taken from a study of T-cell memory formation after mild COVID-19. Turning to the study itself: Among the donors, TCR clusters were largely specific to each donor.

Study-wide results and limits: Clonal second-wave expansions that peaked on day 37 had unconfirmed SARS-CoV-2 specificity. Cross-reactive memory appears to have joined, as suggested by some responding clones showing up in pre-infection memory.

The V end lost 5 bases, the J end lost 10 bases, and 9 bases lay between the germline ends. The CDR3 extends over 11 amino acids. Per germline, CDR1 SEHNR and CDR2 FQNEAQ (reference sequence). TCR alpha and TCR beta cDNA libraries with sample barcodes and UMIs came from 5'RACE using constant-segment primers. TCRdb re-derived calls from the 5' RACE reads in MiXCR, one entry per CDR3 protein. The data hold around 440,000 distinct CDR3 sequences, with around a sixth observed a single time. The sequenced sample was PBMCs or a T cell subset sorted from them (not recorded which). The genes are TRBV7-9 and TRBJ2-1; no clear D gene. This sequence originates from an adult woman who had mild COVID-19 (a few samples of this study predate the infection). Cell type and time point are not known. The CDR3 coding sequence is TGTGCCAGCAGCGACCGGGCCGAGCAGTTCTTC. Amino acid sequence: CASSDRAEQFF.